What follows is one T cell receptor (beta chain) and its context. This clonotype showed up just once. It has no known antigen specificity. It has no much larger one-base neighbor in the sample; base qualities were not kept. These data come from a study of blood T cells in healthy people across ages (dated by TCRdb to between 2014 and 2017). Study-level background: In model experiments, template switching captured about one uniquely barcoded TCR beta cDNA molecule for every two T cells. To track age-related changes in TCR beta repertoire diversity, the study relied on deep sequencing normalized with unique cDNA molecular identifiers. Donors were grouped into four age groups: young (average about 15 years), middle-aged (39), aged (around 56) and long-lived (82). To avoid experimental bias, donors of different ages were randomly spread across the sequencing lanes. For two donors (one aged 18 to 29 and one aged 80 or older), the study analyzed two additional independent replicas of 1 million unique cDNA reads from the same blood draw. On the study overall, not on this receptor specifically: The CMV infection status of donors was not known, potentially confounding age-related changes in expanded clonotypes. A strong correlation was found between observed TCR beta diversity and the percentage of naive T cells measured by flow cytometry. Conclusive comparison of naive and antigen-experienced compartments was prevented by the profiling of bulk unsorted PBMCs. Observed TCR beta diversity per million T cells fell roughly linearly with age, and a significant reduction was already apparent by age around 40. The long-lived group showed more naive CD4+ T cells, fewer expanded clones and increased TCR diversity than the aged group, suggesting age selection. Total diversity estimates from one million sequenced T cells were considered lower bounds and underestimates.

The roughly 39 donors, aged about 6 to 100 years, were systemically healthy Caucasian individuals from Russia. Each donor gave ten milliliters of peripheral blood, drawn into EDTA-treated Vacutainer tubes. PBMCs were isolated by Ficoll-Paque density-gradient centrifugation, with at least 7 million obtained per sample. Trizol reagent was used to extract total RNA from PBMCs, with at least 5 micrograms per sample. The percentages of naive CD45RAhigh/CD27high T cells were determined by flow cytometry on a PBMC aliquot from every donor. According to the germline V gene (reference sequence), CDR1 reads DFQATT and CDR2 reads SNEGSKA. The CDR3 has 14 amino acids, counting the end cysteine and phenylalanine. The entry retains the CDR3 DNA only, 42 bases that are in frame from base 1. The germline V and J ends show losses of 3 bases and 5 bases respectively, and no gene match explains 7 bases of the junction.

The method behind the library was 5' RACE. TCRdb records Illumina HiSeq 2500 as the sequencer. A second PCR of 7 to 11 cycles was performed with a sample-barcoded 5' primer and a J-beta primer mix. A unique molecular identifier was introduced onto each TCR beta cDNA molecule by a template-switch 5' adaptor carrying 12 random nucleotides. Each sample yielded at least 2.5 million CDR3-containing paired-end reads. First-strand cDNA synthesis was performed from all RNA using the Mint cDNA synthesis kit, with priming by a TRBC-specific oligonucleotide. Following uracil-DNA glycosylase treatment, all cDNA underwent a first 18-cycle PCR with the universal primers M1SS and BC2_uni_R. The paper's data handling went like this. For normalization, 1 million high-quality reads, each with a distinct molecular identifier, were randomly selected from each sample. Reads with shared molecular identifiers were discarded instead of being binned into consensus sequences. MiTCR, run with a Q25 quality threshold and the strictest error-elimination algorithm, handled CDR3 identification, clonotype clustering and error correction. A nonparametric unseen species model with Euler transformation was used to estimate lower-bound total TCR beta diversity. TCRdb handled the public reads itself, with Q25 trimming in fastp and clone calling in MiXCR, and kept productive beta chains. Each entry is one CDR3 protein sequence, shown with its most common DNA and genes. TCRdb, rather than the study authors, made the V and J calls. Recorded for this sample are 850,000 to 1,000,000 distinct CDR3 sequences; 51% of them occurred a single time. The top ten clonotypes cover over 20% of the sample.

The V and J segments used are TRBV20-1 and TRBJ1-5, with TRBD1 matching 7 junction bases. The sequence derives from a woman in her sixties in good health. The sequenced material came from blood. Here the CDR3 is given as CSASERTGDQPQHF. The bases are TGCAGTGCTAGCGAAAGAACAGGGGATCAGCCCCAGCATTTT.